The 3 T cell receptor beta chains given below trace back to one sample, sequenced in a study of T cells in localized non-small cell lung cancer. The assay was immunoSEQ multiplex PCR, and TCRdb's table has in-frame clones only and misses some. The sample records about 15,000 clones, approximately 85% being singletons. The sample was peripheral blood, taken before any cancer treatment. Receptor source: a woman between 35 and 70 years old with stage I lung adenocarcinoma.

The chain uses TRBV5-6 and TRBJ1-2; 9 bases agree with TRBD1. J was trimmed by 2 bases and V by 5 bases; bases with no gene match: 7. The CDR3 loop spans 15 amino acids. CDR1 and CDR2 from the germline V gene are SGHDT and YYEEEE. The CDR3 bases are TGTGCCAGCAGTTATGGGACAGGGAGCAACTATGGCTACACCTTC. Protein product: CASSYGTGSNYGYTF. The full variable domain, rest sourced from reference TRBV5-6 and TRBJ1-2, is DAGVTQSPTHLIKTRGQQVTLRCSPKSGHDTVSWYQQALGQGPQFIFQYYEEEERQRGNFPDRFSGHQFPNYSSELNVNALLLGDSALYLCASSYGTGSNYGYTFGSGTRLTVV.

The chain's CDR3 is CASSRNTEAFF. The CDR3 bases are TGCGCCAGCAGCCGGAACACTGAAGCTTTCTTT. The chain recombines TRBV4-3 with TRBJ1-1; D call uncertain. Trimming cost V 4 bases and J 1 base, with 1 base left between them. CDR3 length: 11 amino acids. Germline assignment: CDR1 LGHNA and CDR2 YSLEER.

This CDR3 reads CASSLNRQETQYF. Written as DNA, the CDR3 is TGTGCCAGCAGCTTAAACAGGCAGGAGACCCAGTACTTC. This chain joins TRBV7-2 and TRBJ2-5, with D possibly matching TRBD1 (5 bases). Germline CDR1 reads SGHTA; CDR2 reads FQGNSA. This CDR3 comprises 13 residues. V lost 2 bases and J lost 5, with 9 bases in between.